This entry is about one T cell receptor (beta chain). Extractions gave at least 5.5 micrograms of total RNA per sample. Through a sample-barcoded 5' primer and a J-beta primer mix, a second PCR was run for 7 to 11 cycles. Each CDR3 protein gets one entry after TCRdb re-called the 5' RACE reads with MiXCR. The data show roughly 860,000 distinct CDR3 sequences, 62% seen once. From germline, CDR1 is DFQATT and CDR2 SNEGSKA (reference sequence). The CDR3 has 11 residues. The V gene lost 1 base and the J gene lost 13 bases, with 11 bases spanning the gap. The data stem from a study of blood T cells in healthy people across ages.

The V and J genes are TRBV20-1 and TRBJ2-4; D is perhaps TRBD1 or TRBD2 (7 bases each). The receptor was isolated from a man under 40 in good health. The specimen was blood. The CDR3 DNA reads TGCAGTGCTAGAGTTCAGGGGGGGCAGTACTTC. This encodes CSARVQGGQYF.